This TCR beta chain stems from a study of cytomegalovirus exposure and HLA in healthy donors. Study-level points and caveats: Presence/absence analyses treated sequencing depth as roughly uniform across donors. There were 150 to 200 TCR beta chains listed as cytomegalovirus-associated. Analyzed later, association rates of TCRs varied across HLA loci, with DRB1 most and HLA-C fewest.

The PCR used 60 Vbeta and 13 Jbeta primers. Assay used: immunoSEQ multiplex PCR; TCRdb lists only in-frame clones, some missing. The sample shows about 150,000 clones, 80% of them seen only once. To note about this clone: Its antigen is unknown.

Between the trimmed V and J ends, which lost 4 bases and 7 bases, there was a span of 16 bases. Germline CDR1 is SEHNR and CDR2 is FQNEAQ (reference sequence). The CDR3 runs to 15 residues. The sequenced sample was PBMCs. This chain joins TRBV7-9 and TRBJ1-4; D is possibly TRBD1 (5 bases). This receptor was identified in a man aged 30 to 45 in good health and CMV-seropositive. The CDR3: CASSSRPGDGEKLFF. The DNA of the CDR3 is TGTGCCAGCAGCTCCAGACCGGGGGATGGTGAAAAACTGTTTTTT.